This entry features one TCR beta chain sequence. Its target is unknown. CDR1 SEHNR and CDR2 FQNEAQ come from the germline V gene (reference sequence). V was shortened by 7 bases and J by 7 bases, with 17 bases between the two germline ends. This CDR3 comprises 13 residues. This sample is drawn from a study of T cell responses to AZD1222 COVID-19 vaccine. Study results and caveats: Baseline testing showed seropositivity in only a handful of AZD1222 recipients. A mostly white British donor set with more females was recruited, and clonal diversity was possibly underestimated. Recipients of two AZD1222 doses showed rising Spike-specific TCR breadth and depth.

Sequencing was performed with immunoSEQ multiplex PCR; in TCRdb, only in-frame clones are kept and a portion is missing. The sample has fewer than 250,000 clones; roughly 91% are singletons. The rearrangement links TRBV7-9 to TRBJ2-7; the D gene is possibly TRBD2 (7 bases). The sequencing here drew on peripheral blood, taken on day 0 of MenACWY control vaccination. The receptor's source is an adult in good health. The CDR3 bases are TGTGCCAGCACCAAGGGGGGGGCTAGTGAGCAGTACTTC. This gives the protein CASTKGGASEQYF.